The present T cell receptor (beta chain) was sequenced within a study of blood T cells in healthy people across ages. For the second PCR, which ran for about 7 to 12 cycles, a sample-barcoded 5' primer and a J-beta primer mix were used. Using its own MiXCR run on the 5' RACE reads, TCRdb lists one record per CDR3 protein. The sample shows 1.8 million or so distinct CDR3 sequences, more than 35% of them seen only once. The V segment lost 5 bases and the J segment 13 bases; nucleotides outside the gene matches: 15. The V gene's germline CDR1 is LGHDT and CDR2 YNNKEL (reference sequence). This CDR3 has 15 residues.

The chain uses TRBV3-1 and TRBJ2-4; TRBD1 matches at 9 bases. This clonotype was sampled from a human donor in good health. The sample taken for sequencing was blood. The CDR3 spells CASSYRDRDNNEQYF. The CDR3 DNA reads TGTGCCAGCAGCTACCGGGACAGGGACAACAATGAGCAGTACTTC.